This T cell receptor beta chain comes out of a study of blood T cell repertoires in COVID-19. The wider study: Donors in the United States, Italy and Spain gave samples during acute or convalescent COVID-19. T cells, B-cell-depleted T cells, or PBMCs provided the cDNA or gDNA that served as material.

During active infection, Seattle patients enrolled and were then monitored through disease. In the study's own analysis: Amplification of reference gene primers was used by the study to estimate nucleated cell counts. TCRdb's table, derived via immunoSEQ multiplex PCR, lists solely in-frame clones and lacks some. Clone size and the V and J calls come from that table; the DNA yielded D and trimming. The data contain 150,000 to 200,000 clones, over 65% of them seen just once; the ten biggest clones take up about 20%. The CDR3 totals 13 residues. Trimming at V came to 7 bases and at J to 1 base, leaving 4 bases not matched to a gene. Germline V gives CDR1 MNHEY, CDR2 SVGAGI.

The J gene is TRBJ2-7, the V gene TRBV6-5; TRBD1 agrees at 7 bases. The receptor was derived from a person aged 70 to 79 with COVID-19, enrolled during active disease. The sequenced sample consisted of peripheral blood. The chain's CDR3 is CASMGDSSYEQYF. Here the CDR3 DNA reads TGTGCCAGCATGGGGGACAGTTCCTACGAGCAGTACTTC.